This passage covers 10 T cell receptor beta chains from one sample sequenced in a study of identical twins listed by TCRdb under 2016. The method behind the library was 5' RACE. Sequenced on an Illumina HiSeq 2000. TCRdb took the public reads, trimmed them with fastp at Q25, ran MiXCR for clone calling and kept in-frame beta chains. Each CDR3 protein gets just one entry, which takes the most common genes and DNA from the rows behind it. Recorded for this sample are approximately 670,000 distinct CDR3 sequences; around 6% of them occurred a single time. Around 1.7% of the sample comes from the top ten. Source material: naive T cells sorted from blood. Per the publication, the cell subset or site label means: cells isolated with a human naive T-cell isolation kit. The origin of the receptors is a young man in good health.

This clonotype was seen just once. This sequence joins TRBV2 and TRBJ2-4; 8 bases agree with TRBD2. Germline V gene lookup returns CDR1 SNHLY and CDR2 FYNNEI. The trim removed 10 bases at V and 6 bases at J, leaving 20 bases unmatched. This CDR3 has 17 residues. CDR3 loop: CATIVLAAGRGGNIQYF. The CDR3 coding sequence is TGTGCCACCATAGTACTAGCGGCAGGCCGAGGGGGAAACATTCAGTACTTC.

This clonotype was counted many times. The rearrangement joins TRBV6-1 to TRBJ2-7; the D gene is possibly TRBD2 (6 bases). V lost 7 bases to trimming and J lost 1 base, with 14 bases between them. Germline V CDR1 and CDR2: MNHNS, SASEGT. The CDR3 sequence is 14 residues long. CDR3 protein: CASTLNGGSYEQYF. In nucleotides, the CDR3 is TGTGCCAGCACCCTAAACGGGGGTTCCTACGAGCAGTACTTC.

This clonotype was observed at least ten times. The genes are TRBV12-3 or TRBV12-4 and TRBJ2-3, with a tentative D call TRBD1 (6 bases). The V end lost 6 bases, the J end lost 0 bases, and 16 bases lay between the germline ends. The CDR3 sequence is 16 residues long. Here the CDR3 DNA reads TGTGCCAGCAGCCCGCTTATGACAGGTAGCACAGATACGCAGTATTTT. As protein: CASSPLMTGSTDTQYF.

This clonotype was counted ten times or more. The CDR3 reads CASSLFPSGSYEQYF. Written as DNA, the CDR3 is TGTGCCAGCAGTTTATTCCCTAGCGGGAGCTACGAGCAGTACTTC. The chain couples TRBV27 to TRBJ2-7, with TRBD2 matching over 10 bases. V gave up 1 base and J gave up 3 bases; unmatched junction bases: 3. The CDR3 extends over 15 amino acids. CDR1 and CDR2 from the germline V gene are MNHEY and SMNVEV (reference sequence).

This clonotype was counted at least ten times. V usage is TRBV10-3 and J usage is TRBJ2-7; 8 nucleotides align to TRBD2. This CDR3 is built from 16 residues. The germline V gene has CDR1 ENHRY and CDR2 SYGVKD. V dropped 0 bases and J dropped 0; count of bases not matched to a gene: 4. CDR3 amino acids: CAISESLGLGSYEQYV. The CDR3 DNA sequence: TGTGCCATCAGTGAGTCCCTGGGACTAGGCTCCTACGAGCAGTACGTC.

In this sample, this clonotype turned up a few times. The chain employs TRBV11-2 and TRBJ2-2; a possible D gene is TRBD1 (7 bases). Germline-derived CDR1 and CDR2 are SGHAT and FQNNGV. Trimming removed 4 bases from V and 5 bases from J, with 14 bases in between. CDR3 length equals 15 residues. The DNA of the CDR3 is TGTGCCAGCAGCTCCCTTCAGGGGGGTACCGGGGAGCTGTTTTTT. Its protein product is CASSSLQGGTGELFF.

This clonotype was seen repeatedly, ten times or more. The chain combines TRBV20-1 with TRBJ2-2; TRBD2 aligns across 9 bases. This CDR3 has 16 amino acids. The germline V gene encodes CDR1 DFQATT and CDR2 SNEGSKA (reference sequence). V lost 0 bases and J lost 4; bases outside the gene matches: 6. The CDR3 DNA reads as TGCAGTGCTAGAGATAGACTAGCGGCCCTCACCGGGGAGCTGTTTTTT. Translating gives CSARDRLAALTGELFF.

A word on this clonotype: A read error may explain this, as a much larger clone is one base away. CDR3 DNA sequence: TGTGCCAGCAGTTACTCGGGGACCGTCGGAACTAATGAAAAACTGTTTTTT. Translated, it gives CASSYSGTVGTNEKLFF. This chain joins TRBV6-2 or TRBV6-3 and TRBJ1-4, with TRBD1 as a possible D gene (5 bases). From germline, CDR1 is MNHEY and CDR2 SVGEGT. CDR3 length: 17 residues. Trimming took 0 bases from V and 1 from J, leaving 12 bases between them.

This clonotype was detected a few times. This chain connects TRBV29-1 to TRBJ2-1; no clear D gene. Trimming removed 4 bases from V and 9 bases from J, with 13 bases in between. The CDR3 length is 12 residues. Germline CDR1 is SQVTM and CDR2 is ANQGSEA. The CDR3 protein is CSVAPTDAEQFF. The CDR3 region has the DNA TGCAGCGTTGCCCCTACCGATGCTGAGCAGTTCTTC.

This chain joins TRBV27 and TRBJ2-3; TRBD1 matches 10 bases. The germline V gene has CDR1 MNHEY and CDR2 SMNVEV (reference sequence). This CDR3 comprises 17 residues. V dropped 1 base and J dropped 5; count of bases not matched to a gene: 9. The CDR3 here is CASSLWGTGVQEDTQYF. In DNA form, the CDR3 reads TGTGCCAGCAGTTTATGGGGGACAGGGGTGCAGGAAGATACGCAGTATTTT.